The text below deals with one T cell receptor (beta chain). One base away lies a much larger clone, so this may be a sequencing read error. The CDR3 loop spans 15 amino acids. The J segment lost 3 bases and the V segment lost 7 bases, leaving 10 bases of the junction unmatched. The V gene's germline CDR1 is ENHRY and CDR2 SYGVKD. This sample is part of a study of T cells in Graves' hyperthyroidism and ophthalmopathy. Authors of the study amplified TCR beta CDR3 regions from RNA transcripts. TCR CDR3 regions were first amplified by RT-PCR with HTBI primers. Using its own MiXCR run on the multiplex PCR reads, TCRdb lists one record per CDR3 protein. The sample records hundreds of thousands of distinct CDR3 sequences, over 12% being singletons. At least 3 on the Clinical Activity Score was recorded for ophthalmopathy patients, who also had NOSPECS grade at least 4 and duration under 3 months.

The sequence derives from a man younger than 35 with Graves' ophthalmopathy. Specimen: blood. V usage is TRBV10-3 and J usage is TRBJ1-2, with 8 bases matching TRBD1. The CDR3 bases are TGTGCCATCACCTCTCGACAGGGGAGGGACTATGGCTACACCTTC. This gives the protein CAITSRQGRDYGYTF.